This T cell receptor (beta chain) was identified in a study of PD-L1 blockade in urothelial cancer. As for the study in general: The patients' atezolizumab therapy, 1,200 mg intravenously every 3 weeks, started in 2014. Males with urothelial cancer arising in the bladder constituted about 85% of the roughly 29 patients.

Time point described: pretreatment peripheral blood. TCRdb keeps only in-frame clones here, not all; method: immunoSEQ multiplex PCR. In the table there are some 87,000 clones, roughly 84% of which are singletons. V was pared by 5 bases and J by 2 bases, with 6 bases between. This CDR3 spans 13 amino acids. The germline V gene encodes CDR1 SGHAT and CDR2 FQDESV (reference sequence). The genes are TRBV11-1 and TRBJ2-2; D is undetermined. This receptor was obtained from a man aged 55 to 70 with urothelial cancer. Sequencing used PBMCs, obtained around atezolizumab (anti-PD-L1) treatment. The CDR3 is CASSAYNTGELFF. CDR3 bases: TGTGCCAGCAGCGCCTATAACACCGGGGAGCTGTTTTTT.